These 30 T cell receptor beta chains originate from one sample sequenced in a study of cytomegalovirus exposure and HLA in healthy donors (dated by TCRdb to 2016 to 2017). The library relied on the immunoSEQ multiplex PCR assay. For the multiplex PCR, a mixture combining 60 forward primers for TCR Vbeta segments and 13 reverse primers for TCR Jbeta segments was used. The table was pulled from immuneACCESS by TCRdb, which kept in-frame rearrangements only. Such tables lose some clones; where checked, under half of the loss comes from unresolved V genes, and the rest has no known cause. The data table for this sample lists 170,000 or so clones. The ten top clones hold approximately 2.3% of the sample. Sequenced sample: PBMCs. The receptors shown here come from a man in his thirties or forties in good health and CMV-seronegative.

The chain couples TRBV7-9 to TRBJ1-1, with a tentative D call TRBD1 (6 bases). Germline lookup yields CDR1 SEHNR and CDR2 FQNEAQ (reference sequence). Trimming cost V 6 bases and J 5 bases, with 16 bases left between them. This CDR3 spans 14 amino acids. The CDR3 DNA reads TGTGCCAGCAGGCCGGCCAGGGGACGAACTGAAGCTTTCTTT. This sequence encodes CASRPARGRTEAFF.

This rearrangement joins TRBV5-8 to TRBJ1-5; TRBD1 aligns across 7 bases. V lost 2 bases, J lost 0 bases, and 5 bases stayed unmatched. This CDR3 contains 16 residues. Germline V gene lookup returns CDR1 SGHTS and CDR2 YDEGEE. CDR3 residues: CASSLGTDNSNQPQHF. CDR3 DNA sequence: TGTGCCAGCAGCTTAGGGACAGATAATAGCAATCAGCCCCAGCATTTT.

The chain couples TRBV19 to TRBJ2-7; weak D call: TRBD2 (6 bases). Germline values: CDR1 LNHDA, CDR2 SQIVND (reference sequence). V gave up 5 bases and J gave up 1 base, with 12 bases separating them. The CDR3 covers 14 residues. This chain's CDR3 is CASSGGSGSYEQYF. In nucleotides, the CDR3 is TGTGCCAGTAGTGGAGGGAGTGGTTCCTACGAGCAGTACTTC.

The chain uses TRBV28 and TRBJ1-2, with TRBD1 matching over 10 bases. The CDR3 runs 11 residues. CDR1 is MDHEN and CDR2 is SYDVKM in the germline V gene. Trimming took 11 bases from V and 8 from J; bases not matched to a gene: 5. In nucleotides, the CDR3 is TGTGCCGCCCAGGACAGGGGGGGCTACACCTTC. Encoded protein: CAAQDRGGYTF.

The chain employs TRBV25-1 and TRBJ2-7; 8 bases map to TRBD1. With V trimmed by 1 base and J by 5 bases, 10 bases remained unmatched. The CDR3 is 16 residues long. Per germline, CDR1 MGHDK and CDR2 SYGVNS. CDR3 sequence reads: CASSEFGQGVLHEQYF. The CDR3 DNA is TGTGCCAGCAGTGAATTCGGACAGGGAGTATTACACGAGCAGTACTTC.

V is TRBV5-6 and J is TRBJ2-2; TRBD2 aligns across 8 bases. The CDR3 contains 16 residues. Germline V gene sequence: CDR1 SGHDT, CDR2 YYEEEE. V lost 0 bases, J lost 5 bases, and 6 bases stayed unmatched. The DNA for the CDR3 is TGTGCCAGCAGCTTGGTCGGACTAGCAAGGACCGGGGAGCTGTTTTTT. It translates to CASSLVGLARTGELFF.

This chain links TRBV19 with TRBJ2-5; D gene unclear. Gene TRBJ2-7 matches the end of the DNA better, so the J call may be wrong. This CDR3 comprises 13 residues. The germline gives CDR1 LNHDA, CDR2 SQIVND (reference sequence). This chain's CDR3 is CASSIGQDYEQYF. In DNA form, the CDR3 reads TGTGCCAGTAGTATAGGACAAGACTACGAGCAGTACTTC.

This chain links TRBV7-3 with TRBJ1-5, with D tentatively TRBD1 (6 bases). The CDR3 is 16 residues long. The germline CDR1 and CDR2 sequences are SGHTA and FQGTGA. Trimming shortened V by 1 base and J by 2 bases, and 12 bases separated the two germline ends. The CDR3: CASSLIQGMGNQPQHF. In nucleotides, the CDR3 is TGTGCCAGCAGCTTAATCCAGGGGATGGGCAATCAGCCCCAGCATTTT. Full variable domain (remainder filled in from reference TRBV7-3 and TRBJ1-5): GAGVSQTPSNKVTEKGKYVELRCDPISGHTALYWYRQSLGQGPEFLIYFQGTGAADDSGLPNDRFFAVRPEGSVSTLKIQRTERGDSAVYLCASSLIQGMGNQPQHFGDGTRLSIL.

As to this clone: Relative to the germline gene, one junction end is altered; a read error may explain this. The CDR3 sequence: CASREVRGLGYGYTF. The CDR3 DNA reads TGTGCCAGCAGAGAAGTGCGGGGGCTGGGTTATGGCTACACCTTC. The chain carries TRBV2 and TRBJ1-2, with a tentative D call TRBD1 (6 bases). The V gene's germline CDR1 is SNHLY and CDR2 FYNNEI. The CDR3 sequence is 15 residues long.

The chain is built from TRBV6-5 and TRBJ2-5; D might be TRBD1 (6 bases). CDR1 MNHEY and CDR2 SVGAGI come from the germline V gene. Deletions cut 0 bases from V and 11 bases from J, with 16 bases between. The CDR3 length is 14 residues. CDR3 nucleotide sequence: TGTGCCAGCAGTTACTCGATTCATCAGGGGCCGCAGTACTTC. This translates into CASSYSIHQGPQYF.

The CDR3 spells CASTDGGVNEQFF. The CDR3 DNA reads TGTGCCAGTACAGACGGGGGGGTCAATGAGCAGTTCTTC. This chain uses TRBV19 with TRBJ2-1, with 8 bases lining up with TRBD2. Germline CDR1 reads LNHDA; CDR2 reads SQIVND (reference sequence). This CDR3 is 13 amino acids long. V lost 7 bases, J lost 6 bases, and 5 bases stayed unmatched.

The rearrangement links TRBV4-2 to TRBJ2-1, with TRBD1 matching 10 bases. The germline V gene has CDR1 LGHNA and CDR2 YNFKEQ. The CDR3 sequence is 15 residues long. V lost 4 bases, J lost 4 bases, and 4 bases stayed unmatched. CDR3 sequence (DNA): TGTGCCAGCAGCCCCTCGGGACAGGGGTACAATGAGCAGTTCTTC. It is translated as CASSPSGQGYNEQFF.

This chain uses TRBV19 with TRBJ2-1; 7 nucleotides line up with TRBD2. Germline lookup yields CDR1 LNHDA and CDR2 SQIVND (reference sequence). This CDR3 region has 18 residues. With V trimmed by 7 bases and J by 1 base, 16 bases remained unmatched. The CDR3 sequence: CASTPGLVFLGSYNEQFF. The CDR3 DNA follows: TGTGCCAGTACTCCTGGACTAGTCTTCCTAGGGTCCTACAATGAGCAGTTCTTC. Filled out from reference TRBV19 and TRBJ2-1, the complete variable domain reads DGGITQSPKYLFRKEGQNVTLSCEQNLNHDAMYWYRQDPGQGLRLIYYSQIVNDFQKGDIAEGYSVSREKKESFPLTVTSAQKNPTAFYLCASTPGLVFLGSYNEQFFGPGTRLTVL.

This sequence joins TRBV15 and TRBJ1-5, with D tentatively TRBD1 (6 bases). Germline-derived CDR1 and CDR2 are LNHNV and YYDKDF (reference sequence). The CDR3 is made up of 17 amino acids. Trimming took 2 bases from V and 10 from J, leaving 24 bases between them. The CDR3 loop is CATSRLKMGGARKPQHF. Here the CDR3 DNA reads TGTGCCACCAGCAGACTTAAGATGGGGGGGGCTCGGAAACCCCAGCATTTT.

Note on this clone: The conserved phenylalanine or tryptophan normally closing the CDR3 is absent here, so this likely arose from a read error. The V gene is TRBV5-1, the J gene TRBJ1-1; 9 bases align to TRBD1. CDR3 length: 17 amino acids. Unmatched junction bases numbered 22, after V lost 5 bases and J lost 11 bases. Germline-derived CDR1 and CDR2 are SGHRS and YFSETQ. CDR3 DNA: TGCGCCAGCAGTCTGACGGGACAGGGCGGAGAGCGTTCATACGCTTTCTCT. It encodes CASSLTGQGGERSYAFS.

In DNA, the CDR3 is TGTGCCAGTAGTAATCCCCGGGTTACGTACAATGAGCAGTTCTTC. Protein: CASSNPRVTYNEQFF. This sequence joins TRBV19 and TRBJ2-1, with D uncertain. The CDR3 has 15 residues. V lost 4 bases to trimming and J lost 4 bases, with 14 bases between them. Germline values: CDR1 LNHDA, CDR2 SQIVND (reference sequence). Using reference TRBV19 and TRBJ2-1 for the parts outside the CDR3, the full variable domain is DGGITQSPKYLFRKEGQNVTLSCEQNLNHDAMYWYRQDPGQGLRLIYYSQIVNDFQKGDIAEGYSVSREKKESFPLTVTSAQKNPTAFYLCASSNPRVTYNEQFFGPGTRLTVL.

This chain joins TRBV9 and TRBJ2-7, with D hard to call. Deletions cut 6 bases from V and 4 bases from J, with 11 bases between. The CDR3 spans 12 residues. Germline V gives CDR1 SGDLS, CDR2 YYNGEE. The CDR3 DNA reads as TGTGCCAGCATCAGAATGATTTACGAGCAGTACTTC. As protein: CASIRMIYEQYF.

This chain connects TRBV7-6 to TRBJ2-2, with TRBD2 matching 10 bases. V shed 5 bases and J 2 bases; nucleotides not matched to a gene: 8. The CDR3 sequence is 17 residues long. The germline V gene encodes CDR1 SGHVS and CDR2 FNYEAQ. The CDR3 here is CASSLPPSGSNTGELFF. In nucleotides, the CDR3 is TGTGCCAGCAGCCTCCCCCCTAGCGGGAGCAACACCGGGGAGCTGTTTTTT.

The CDR3 sequence: CASSPGQLYGYTF. The CDR3, as DNA: TGTGCCAGCAGCCCGGGACAGCTCTATGGCTACACCTTC. This chain links TRBV5-4 with TRBJ1-2; 7 nucleotides line up with TRBD1. V shed 4 bases and J 4 bases; nucleotides not matched to a gene: 4. The CDR3 consists of 13 residues. Per germline, CDR1 SGHNT and CDR2 YYREEE (reference sequence).

The chain is built from TRBV5-6 and TRBJ2-4, with D perhaps matching TRBD1 (5 bases). V dropped 0 bases and J dropped 6 bases, with 10 bases sitting between them. This CDR3 has 14 residues. Germline V gene lookup returns CDR1 SGHDT and CDR2 YYEEEE. DNA of the CDR3: TGTGCCAGCAGCTTGGGACAGACCAGAAACATTCAGTACTTC. This gives the protein CASSLGQTRNIQYF.

This rearrangement joins TRBV19 to TRBJ2-1, with TRBD2 matching 8 bases. The length of the CDR3 is 15 residues. The V gene end was trimmed by 4 bases and the J gene end by 2 bases; junction bases not matched to a gene: 4. The germline gives CDR1 LNHDA, CDR2 SQIVND (reference sequence). The DNA of the CDR3 is TGTGCCAGTAGTAATCCAGCGGGGGCCTACAATGAGCAGTTCTTC. As protein: CASSNPAGAYNEQFF.

The J gene is TRBJ2-3, the V gene TRBV6-1, with 10 bases identical to TRBD1. J was trimmed by 3 bases and V by 7 bases; bases with no gene match: 7. The CDR3 runs to 15 residues. The germline CDR1 and CDR2 sequences are MNHNS and SASEGT. DNA of the CDR3: TGTGCCAGCATAGCCGGGACAGGGGAGACAGATACGCAGTATTTT. Amino acid sequence: CASIAGTGETDTQYF.

V gene TRBV11-3 combines with J gene TRBJ2-3, with TRBD1 matching over 10 bases. V trimming: 5 bases; J trimming: 2 bases; junction bases outside the gene matches: 4. CDR3 length: 15 residues. Germline CDR1 SGHNT, CDR2 YENEEA. Here the CDR3 reads CASSRGQGYTDTQYF. As DNA, the CDR3 is TGTGCCAGCAGCCGGGGACAGGGGTACACAGATACGCAGTATTTT.

This chain uses TRBV5-1 with TRBJ2-7; no reliable D call. The V and J ends lost 0 bases and 6 bases respectively, with 10 bases between them. The germline V gene has CDR1 SGHRS and CDR2 YFSETQ. The CDR3 is made up of 13 amino acids. CDR3 amino acids: CASSLAARSEQYF. The CDR3 bases are TGCGCCAGCAGCTTGGCTGCCCGCAGCGAGCAGTACTTC.

The chain couples TRBV7-9 to TRBJ2-7; perhaps TRBD1 as D (6 bases). The CDR3 length is 14 residues. V lost 6 bases and J lost 3, with 15 bases in between. The germline gives CDR1 SEHNR, CDR2 FQNEAQ (reference sequence). DNA for the CDR3: TGTGCCAGCAGGTCCTCCGGACAGAGCTACGAGCAGTACTTC. Amino acids: CASRSSGQSYEQYF.

This chain connects TRBV12-5 to TRBJ2-5, with 13 bases fitting TRBD2. Germline V CDR1 and CDR2: LGHNT, FRNRAP. The CDR3 sequence is 15 residues long. Trimming cost V 5 bases and J 2 bases; bases outside gene matches: 2. The CDR3 bases are TGTGCTAGTGGTCAGGGACTAGCGGGACAAGAGACCCAGTACTTC. Translation: CASGQGLAGQETQYF. Looking up the rest from reference TRBV12-5 and TRBJ2-5 gives the full variable domain: DARVTQTPRHKVTEMGQEVTMRCQPILGHNTVFWYRQTMMQGLELLAYFRNRAPLDDSGMPKDRFSAEMPDATLATLKIQPSEPRDSAVYFCASGQGLAGQETQYFGPGTRLLVL.

V gene TRBV6-5 combines with J gene TRBJ2-1, with TRBD2 matching 9 bases. Germline loops: CDR1 MNHEY, CDR2 SVGAGI. V trimming: 0 bases; J trimming: 9 bases; junction bases outside the gene matches: 6. The CDR3 extends over 15 amino acids. CDR3 amino acids: CASSYSTSGHGEQFF. The CDR3 DNA reads as TGTGCCAGCAGTTACTCGACTAGCGGCCACGGTGAGCAGTTCTTC.

J is TRBJ2-1 and V is TRBV25-1, with TRBD2 as a possible D gene (7 bases). The CDR3 consists of 13 residues. CDR1 and CDR2 from the germline V gene are MGHDK and SYGVNS. The V and J ends lost 4 bases and 10 bases respectively, with 14 bases between them. Written as DNA, the CDR3 is TGTGCCAGCAGTGGGCCAAAGGGGGGGGAGCAGTTCTTC. This codes for CASSGPKGGEQFF.

This CDR3 reads CASRRGSTGSDTQYF. CDR3 sequence (DNA): TGTGCCAGCAGAAGGGGATCGACAGGGTCAGATACGCAGTATTTT. The rearrangement uses TRBV6-5 and TRBJ2-3, with 7 bases identical to TRBD1. The CDR3 is made up of 15 amino acids. The germline V gene has CDR1 MNHEY and CDR2 SVGAGI. V trimming: 6 bases; J trimming: 4 bases; junction bases outside the gene matches: 10.

This rearrangement joins TRBV2 to TRBJ2-1, with 7 nucleotides matching TRBD2. The CDR3 has 15 amino acids. The V segment lost 6 bases and the J segment 6 bases; nucleotides outside the gene matches: 11. Germline V lookup: CDR1 SNHLY, CDR2 FYNNEI. CDR3 sequence reads: CASRHRAGIANEQFF. The CDR3 nucleotides read TGTGCCAGCAGACATAGAGCGGGAATAGCCAATGAGCAGTTCTTC.